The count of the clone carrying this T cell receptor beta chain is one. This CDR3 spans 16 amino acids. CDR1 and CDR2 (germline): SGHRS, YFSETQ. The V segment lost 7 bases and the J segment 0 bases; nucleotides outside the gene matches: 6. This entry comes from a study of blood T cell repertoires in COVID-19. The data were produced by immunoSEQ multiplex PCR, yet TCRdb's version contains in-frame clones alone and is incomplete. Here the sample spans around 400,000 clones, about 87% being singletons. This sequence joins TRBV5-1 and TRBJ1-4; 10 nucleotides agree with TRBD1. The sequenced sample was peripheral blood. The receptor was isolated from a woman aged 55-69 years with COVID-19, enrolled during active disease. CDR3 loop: CASARDRGPTNEKLFF. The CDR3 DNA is TGCGCCAGCGCCCGGGACAGGGGTCCAACTAATGAAAAACTGTTTTTT.